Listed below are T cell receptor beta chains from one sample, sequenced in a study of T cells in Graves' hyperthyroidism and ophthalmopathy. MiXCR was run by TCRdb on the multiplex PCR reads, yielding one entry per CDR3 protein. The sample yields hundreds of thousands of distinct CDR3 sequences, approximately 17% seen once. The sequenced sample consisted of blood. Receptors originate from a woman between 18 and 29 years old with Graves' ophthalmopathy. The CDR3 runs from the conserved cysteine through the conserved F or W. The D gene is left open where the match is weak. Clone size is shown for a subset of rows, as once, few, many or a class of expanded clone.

cdr3_aa: CASSGRDRGLNGELFF
cdr3_nt: TGTGCCAGCAGCGGTCGGGACAGGGGGCTGAACGGGGAGCTGTTTTTT
d_call: TRBD1
clone_size: many
j_call: TRBJ2-2
v_call: TRBV13

cdr3_aa: CASSLEETGGGYGYTF
cdr3_nt: TGTGCCAGCAGTTTAGAGGAGACAGGGGGCGGCTATGGCTACACCTTC
d_call: TRBD1
clone_size: many
j_call: TRBJ1-2
v_call: TRBV12-3/TRBV12-4

cdr3_aa: CASSLPRTAYGYTF
cdr3_nt: TGTGCCAGCAGTTTGCCCCGGACAGCCTATGGCTACACCTTC
d_call: NA
clone_size: many
j_call: TRBJ1-2
v_call: TRBV28

cdr3_aa: CASSQLQGGGGYTF
cdr3_nt: TGTGCCAGCAGCCAATTACAGGGGGGCGGTGGCTACACCTTC
d_call: TRBD1
clone_size: many
j_call: TRBJ1-2
v_call: TRBV28

cdr3_aa: CASSLAEGSSGDTIYF
cdr3_nt: TGCGCCAGCAGCTTGGCCGAGGGGAGCTCTGGAGACACCATATATTTT
d_call: NA
clone_size: NA
j_call: TRBJ1-3
v_call: TRBV5-1

cdr3_aa: CASSPGTENEKLFF
cdr3_nt: TGTGCCAGCAGCCCAGGGACAGAAAATGAAAAACTGTTTTTT
d_call: TRBD1
clone_size: NA
j_call: TRBJ1-4
v_call: TRBV7-9

cdr3_aa: CASSFSGRFPYEQYF
cdr3_nt: TGTGCCAGCAGTTTTAGCGGGAGATTCCCCTACGAGCAGTACTTC
d_call: TRBD2
clone_size: NA
j_call: TRBJ2-7
v_call: TRBV28

cdr3_aa: CASSEHSPGEQYF
cdr3_nt: TGTGCCAGCAGTGAGCACAGCCCAGGCGAGCAGTACTTC
d_call: NA
clone_size: many
j_call: TRBJ2-7
v_call: TRBV2

cdr3_aa: CASSQAFSNTEAFF
cdr3_nt: TGTGCCAGCAGCCAGGCGTTCTCGAACACTGAAGCTTTCTTT
d_call: NA
clone_size: many
j_call: TRBJ1-1
v_call: TRBV3-1

cdr3_aa: CASMGRGANTEAFF
cdr3_nt: TGTGCCAGCATGGGTAGGGGCGCGAACACTGAAGCTTTCTTT
d_call: NA
clone_size: many
j_call: TRBJ1-1
v_call: TRBV6-2/TRBV6-3

cdr3_aa: CSADGLAGVTDTQYF
cdr3_nt: TGCAGTGCTGACGGACTAGCGGGAGTAACAGATACGCAGTATTTT
d_call: TRBD2
clone_size: many
j_call: TRBJ2-3
v_call: TRBV20-1

cdr3_aa: CASSLRASGSGDTGELFF
cdr3_nt: TGTGCTAGCAGCTTAAGAGCTAGCGGGAGTGGGGACACCGGGGAGCTGTTTTTT
d_call: TRBD2
clone_size: few
j_call: TRBJ2-2
v_call: TRBV7-7

cdr3_aa: CASSPTGTGTQPQHF
cdr3_nt: TGTGCCAGCAGCCCGACCGGGACAGGGACTCAGCCCCAGCATTTT
d_call: TRBD1
clone_size: NA
j_call: TRBJ1-5
v_call: TRBV5-6

cdr3_aa: CSAREASGYNEQFF
cdr3_nt: TGCAGTGCTAGAGAGGCTAGCGGGTACAATGAGCAGTTCTTC
d_call: TRBD2
clone_size: NA
j_call: TRBJ2-1
v_call: TRBV20-1

cdr3_aa: CASSLGEGGWSTDTQYF
cdr3_nt: TGTGCCAGCAGCTTGGGGGAGGGAGGGTGGAGCACAGATACGCAGTATTTT
d_call: TRBD2
clone_size: many
j_call: TRBJ2-3
v_call: TRBV7-2

cdr3_aa: CAISEPGLPGYTF
cdr3_nt: TGTGCCATCAGTGAGCCCGGACTCCCTGGCTACACCTTC
d_call: NA
clone_size: few
j_call: TRBJ1-2
v_call: TRBV10-3

cdr3_aa: CASSQEGGRLTGELFF
cdr3_nt: TGTGCCAGCAGCCAAGAAGGAGGGCGGTTAACCGGGGAGCTGTTTTTT
d_call: NA
clone_size: NA
j_call: TRBJ2-2
v_call: TRBV11-2

cdr3_aa: CASSLQNRGQYEQYF
cdr3_nt: TGTGCCAGCAGCTTACAAAACAGGGGGCAATACGAGCAGTACTTC
d_call: TRBD1
clone_size: many
j_call: TRBJ2-7
v_call: TRBV7-2

cdr3_aa: CAISRGLDYGYTF
cdr3_nt: TGTGCCATCAGTCGGGGGCTAGACTATGGCTACACCTTC
d_call: NA
clone_size: NA
j_call: TRBJ1-2
v_call: TRBV10-3

cdr3_aa: CASSGGTRTGDYGYTF
cdr3_nt: TGCGCCAGCAGTGGTGGGACGAGGACGGGTGACTATGGCTACACCTTC
d_call: NA
clone_size: few
j_call: TRBJ1-2
v_call: TRBV5-1

cdr3_aa: CASSFRGGGDQPQHF
cdr3_nt: TGTGCCAGCAGTTTCCGAGGGGGGGGGGATCAGCCCCAGCATTTT
d_call: NA
clone_size: NA
j_call: TRBJ1-5
v_call: TRBV27

cdr3_aa: CASRTGGGVNTGELFF
cdr3_nt: TGTGCCAGCCGGACAGGGGGCGGAGTTAACACCGGGGAGCTGTTTTTT
d_call: TRBD1
clone_size: few
j_call: TRBJ2-2
v_call: TRBV27

cdr3_aa: CASTRGGLGTYNEQFF
cdr3_nt: TGTGCCAGCACCCGGGGGGGGTTAGGAACCTACAATGAGCAGTTCTTC
d_call: TRBD2
clone_size: NA
j_call: TRBJ2-1
v_call: TRBV27

cdr3_aa: CASRTGTGTGKQYF
cdr3_nt: TGTGCCAGCAGGACCGGGACAGGTACCGGCAAGCAGTACTTC
d_call: TRBD1
clone_size: few
j_call: TRBJ2-7
v_call: TRBV12-3/TRBV12-4

cdr3_aa: CAWRAPRTANTEAFF
cdr3_nt: TGTGCCTGGAGAGCCCCTCGGACGGCGAACACTGAAGCTTTCTTT
d_call: NA
clone_size: many
j_call: TRBJ1-1
v_call: TRBV30

cdr3_aa: CASSSLGQGGNEQFF
cdr3_nt: TGTGCCAGCAGTTCCCTCGGACAGGGTGGCAATGAGCAGTTCTTC
d_call: TRBD1
clone_size: many
j_call: TRBJ2-1
v_call: TRBV12-3/TRBV12-4

cdr3_aa: CASSWGPNYGYTF
cdr3_nt: TGTGCCAGCAGTTGGGGGCCTAACTATGGCTACACCTTC
d_call: NA
clone_size: NA
j_call: TRBJ1-2
v_call: TRBV27

cdr3_aa: CASSSILASSYEQYF
cdr3_nt: TGTGCCAGCAGCTCCATCTTAGCCTCATCTTACGAGCAGTACTTC
d_call: NA
clone_size: few
j_call: TRBJ2-7
v_call: TRBV11-2

cdr3_aa: CASSFGGGRDYGYTF
cdr3_nt: TGTGCCAGCAGCTTTGGAGGGGGAAGGGACTATGGCTACACCTTC
d_call: NA
clone_size: many
j_call: TRBJ1-2
v_call: TRBV7-9

cdr3_aa: CASRGDSGYTEAFF
cdr3_nt: TGTGCCAGCAGAGGGGACAGTGGCTACACTGAAGCTTTCTTT
d_call: TRBD1
clone_size: few
j_call: TRBJ1-1
v_call: TRBV6-4

cdr3_aa: CASTLIGGAGGNEQFF
cdr3_nt: TGTGCCAGCACCTTAATCGGGGGAGCGGGGGGTAATGAGCAGTTCTTC
d_call: TRBD2
clone_size: many
j_call: TRBJ2-1
v_call: TRBV6-2/TRBV6-3

cdr3_aa: CASSIALAGRTGELFF
cdr3_nt: TGTGCCAGTAGTATCGCCCTAGCGGGGCGCACCGGGGAGCTGTTTTTT
d_call: TRBD2
clone_size: NA
j_call: TRBJ2-2
v_call: TRBV11-2

cdr3_aa: CSVDLGRNEQYF
cdr3_nt: TGCAGCGTTGATCTAGGCCGGAACGAGCAGTACTTC
d_call: NA
clone_size: once
j_call: TRBJ2-7
v_call: TRBV29-1

cdr3_aa: CSVEEDSYYEQYF
cdr3_nt: TGCAGCGTTGAAGAGGACAGTTACTACGAGCAGTACTTC
d_call: NA
clone_size: NA
j_call: TRBJ2-7
v_call: TRBV29-1

cdr3_aa: CSARDSGLAGGYNEQFF
cdr3_nt: TGCAGTGCTAGAGATTCGGGACTAGCGGGAGGGTACAATGAGCAGTTCTTC
d_call: TRBD2
clone_size: NA
j_call: TRBJ2-1
v_call: TRBV20-1

cdr3_aa: CASSVNRGGPYEQYF
cdr3_nt: TGTGCCAGCAGCGTTAATAGGGGGGGGCCCTACGAGCAGTACTTC
d_call: NA
clone_size: few
j_call: TRBJ2-7
v_call: TRBV6-1

cdr3_aa: CASSQDLGLAGNEQFF
cdr3_nt: TGTGCCAGCAGCCAAGATCTCGGACTAGCGGGCAATGAGCAGTTCTTC
d_call: TRBD2
clone_size: many
j_call: TRBJ2-1
v_call: TRBV3-1

cdr3_aa: CASSSRTSGSRETQYF
cdr3_nt: TGTGCCAGCAGTTCCAGGACTAGCGGGAGCCGAGAGACCCAGTACTTC
d_call: TRBD2
clone_size: many
j_call: TRBJ2-5
v_call: TRBV28

cdr3_aa: CASSSRTGDTGELFF
cdr3_nt: TGTGCCAGCAGCAGTAGGACAGGGGACACCGGGGAGCTGTTTTTT
d_call: TRBD1
clone_size: NA
j_call: TRBJ2-2
v_call: TRBV13

cdr3_aa: CASSLLGQGWNTIYF
cdr3_nt: TGTGCCAGCAGTTTATTAGGTCAGGGTTGGAACACCATATATTTT
d_call: NA
clone_size: NA
j_call: TRBJ1-3
v_call: TRBV12-3/TRBV12-4

cdr3_aa: CASSDGLAGTYEQFF
cdr3_nt: TGTGCCAGCAGTGACGGGCTAGCGGGAACATATGAGCAGTTCTTC
d_call: TRBD2
clone_size: few
j_call: TRBJ2-1
v_call: TRBV25-1

cdr3_aa: CASSFGGVAFF
cdr3_nt: TGCGCCAGCAGCTTCGGCGGAGTAGCTTTCTTT
d_call: NA
clone_size: many
j_call: TRBJ1-1
v_call: TRBV5-1

cdr3_aa: CSALQGIEAFF
cdr3_nt: TGCAGTGCACTCCAGGGGATTGAAGCTTTCTTT
d_call: NA
clone_size: many
j_call: TRBJ1-1
v_call: TRBV20-1

cdr3_aa: CASSPGQGSGEQYF
cdr3_nt: TGCGCCAGCAGCCCGGGACAGGGATCGGGCGAGCAGTACTTC
d_call: TRBD1
clone_size: many
j_call: TRBJ2-7
v_call: TRBV4-3

cdr3_aa: CVSSNPLDRLEAFF
cdr3_nt: TGTGTCAGCTCAAACCCGTTGGACAGGCTGGAAGCTTTCTTT
d_call: TRBD1
clone_size: NA
j_call: TRBJ1-1
v_call: TRBV18

cdr3_aa: CASSLQPGGNTEAFF
cdr3_nt: TGTGCCAGCAGCTTACAGCCAGGGGGGAACACTGAAGCTTTCTTT
d_call: TRBD1
clone_size: many
j_call: TRBJ1-1
v_call: TRBV7-2

cdr3_aa: CATSNLAGSTGELFF
cdr3_nt: TGTGCCACCAGTAATTTGGCAGGGTCCACCGGGGAGCTGTTTTTT
d_call: NA
clone_size: few
j_call: TRBJ2-2
v_call: TRBV24-1